This passage covers 12 T cell receptor beta chains from one sample sequenced in a study of cytomegalovirus exposure and HLA in healthy donors. Primers included in the PCR were 60 Vbeta and 13 Jbeta primers. The table came from immunoSEQ multiplex PCR; TCRdb's copy has only in-frame clones and leaves some out. The sample holds 100,000 to 150,000 clones, 10% to 13% seen once. Sequences were obtained from PBMCs. These receptors were obtained from a young woman in good health and CMV-seropositive.

The V gene is TRBV6-5, the J gene TRBJ1-5, with 10 bases fitting TRBD1. There are 15 residues in the CDR3. V was clipped by 5 bases and J by 6 bases; unmatched bases: 7. Germline V gene data show CDR1 as MNHEY and CDR2 as SVGAGI. The CDR3: CASSHGTGVAQPQHF. CDR3 nucleotides: TGTGCCAGCAGTCACGGGACAGGGGTTGCTCAGCCCCAGCATTTT.

This clone was recorded a few times. This chain joins TRBV7-2 and TRBJ2-7, with TRBD1 matching over 11 bases. The CDR3 runs to 15 residues. Germline V gene sequence: CDR1 SGHTA, CDR2 FQGNSA. J lost 7 bases, V lost 5 bases, and 10 bases had no gene match. Written as DNA, the CDR3 is TGTGCCAGCAGCATCACCGGGACAGGGGGTGTAGAGCAGTACTTC. Protein sequence: CASSITGTGGVEQYF. The whole variable domain, filled in from reference TRBV7-2 and TRBJ2-7, reads GAGVSQSPSNKVTEKGKDVELRCDPISGHTALYWYRQSLGQGLEFLIYFQGNSAPDKSGLPSDRFSAERTGGSVSTLTIQRTQQEDSAVYLCASSITGTGGVEQYFGPGTRLTVT.

The chain has TRBV5-1 and TRBJ2-1, with 7 nucleotides matching TRBD2. The CDR3 spans 15 residues. CDR1 and CDR2 (germline): SGHRS, YFSETQ. J gave up 3 bases and V 0 bases, and 3 bases lay outside the gene matches. The chain's CDR3 is CASSLGGGNYNEQFF. CDR3 in DNA: TGCGCCAGCAGCTTGGGGGGGGGAAACTACAATGAGCAGTTCTTC.

This chain links TRBV6-5 with TRBJ1-2; possibly TRBD1 for D (5 bases). Looked up from germline, CDR1 is MNHEY and CDR2 is SVGAGI. Between the trimmed V and J ends, which lost 2 bases and 5 bases, there was a span of 12 bases. This CDR3 has 14 residues. CDR3 amino acids: CASSYGGGGYGYTF. The CDR3 DNA follows: TGTGCCAGCAGTTACGGGGGGGGAGGGTATGGCTACACCTTC.

This rearrangement joins TRBV30 to TRBJ1-2, with D possibly TRBD1 on 5 matching bases. The CDR3 is 12 residues long. Germline loops: CDR1 GTSNPN, CDR2 SVGIG (reference sequence). The ends were cut back, 8 bases at V and 6 bases at J, with 16 bases in the middle. The CDR3: CAQGGVLDGYTF. The CDR3 coding sequence is TGTGCCCAGGGCGGGGTATTAGATGGCTACACCTTC.

The V and J genes are TRBV5-1 and TRBJ1-5; 12 bases fit TRBD1. Germline V gives CDR1 SGHRS, CDR2 YFSETQ. The V gene end was trimmed by 6 bases and the J gene end by 6 bases; junction bases not matched to a gene: 10. The CDR3 runs 16 residues. CDR3 nucleotide sequence: TGCGCCAGCAAGCGCCCGGGACAGGGGGCCAGTCAGCCCCAGCATTTT. Its protein is CASKRPGQGASQPQHF.

This clone was seen more than once but under ten times. The chain carries TRBV5-1 and TRBJ1-1; D is unresolved. The CDR3 extends over 16 amino acids. CDR1 is SGHRS, CDR2 YFSETQ, per germline. Trimming left V 4 bases short and J 3 bases short, with 19 bases between. DNA of the CDR3: TGCGCCAGCAGCCCCCTAAGGAGCGGGCAACACACTGAAGCTTTCTTT. Residues: CASSPLRSGQHTEAFF.

This chain links TRBV18 with TRBJ1-1; TRBD1 matches at 7 bases. The CDR3 covers 12 residues. Germline V lookup: CDR1 KGHSH, CDR2 LQKENI. With 4 bases clipped from V and 7 bases from J, the junction kept 3 bases outside the gene matches. The CDR3 sequence is CASSQGAGEAFF. Here the CDR3 DNA reads TGTGCCAGCTCACAGGGGGCGGGTGAAGCTTTCTTT.

The chain combines TRBV7-8 with TRBJ2-7, with D tentatively TRBD1 (6 bases). Trimming removed 1 base at V and 4 bases at J, with 11 bases between. The germline CDR1 and CDR2 sequences are SGHVS and FQNEAQ. The CDR3 is made up of 14 amino acids. The CDR3 protein is CASSLDRVIYEQYF. In DNA, the CDR3 is TGTGCCAGCAGCTTAGACAGGGTTATTTACGAGCAGTACTTC.

A few counts support this clone. V usage is TRBV6-6 and J usage is TRBJ1-1; weak D call: TRBD1 (5 bases). Trimming removed 8 bases at V and 1 base at J, with 17 bases between. The CDR3 runs 15 residues. Germline V gene lookup returns CDR1 MNHNY and CDR2 SVGAGI (reference sequence). The CDR3 nucleotides are TGTGCCAGCGCGGACGTTCAGGGAAGGAACACTGAAGCTTTCTTT. As protein: CASADVQGRNTEAFF.

The chain employs TRBV7-8 and TRBJ1-6, with 8 bases matching TRBD1. The CDR3 runs to 14 residues. Germline V gene sequence: CDR1 SGHVS, CDR2 FQNEAQ. The junction had 8 bases not matched to a gene; V was cut back by 7 bases and J by 9 bases. DNA of the CDR3: TGTGCCAGCACCATAGGACAGGGCGGTTCACCCCTCCACTTT. This gives the protein CASTIGQGGSPLHF.

This clone showed up many times. The rearrangement links TRBV6-6 to TRBJ1-2; D remains ambiguous. Trimming removed 2 bases from V and 5 bases from J, with 15 bases in between. CDR1 MNHNY and CDR2 SVGAGI come from the germline V gene (reference sequence). The CDR3 contains 15 residues. The CDR3 bases are TGTGCCAGCAGTTACACCACGAGGTCGGCGTATGGCTACACCTTC. It yields the protein CASSYTTRSAYGYTF.